Below, 26 T cell receptor beta chains from the same sample are listed, as sequenced in a study of molecular identifiers for immune sequencing clone quantification. Each CDR3 protein is one row after TCRdb ran MiXCR on the PCR reads. The table includes about 640,000 distinct CDR3 sequences, less than 20% detected once. Sequencing was done on a sample of naive CD8+ T cells from blood, with Jurkat cell RNA spiked in. Noted subset: FACS-sorted CD8+CD4-CCR7+CD45RA+ naive T cells. The source of these receptors is a human donor in good health. Some libraries in this study had Jurkat cell RNA spiked in.

The chain has TRBV7-3 and TRBJ2-7; 7 bases line up with TRBD1. From germline, CDR1 is SGHTA and CDR2 FQGTGA. The junction had 10 bases not matched to a gene; V was cut back by 5 bases and J by 3 bases. CDR3 length: 15 amino acids. The CDR3 region is CASSTTGRGGYEQYF. For the CDR3, the DNA is TGTGCCAGCAGCACGACAGGGAGAGGAGGCTACGAGCAGTACTTC. Filled out from reference TRBV7-3 and TRBJ2-7, the complete variable domain reads GAGVSQTPSNKVTEKGKYVELRCDPISGHTALYWYRQSLGQGPEFLIYFQGTGAADDSGLPNDRFFAVRPEGSVSTLKIQRTERGDSAVYLCASSTTGRGGYEQYFGPGTRLTVT.

V gene TRBV7-9 combines with J gene TRBJ2-7, with D perhaps assigned TRBD1 or TRBD2 (5 bases each). The ends were cut back, 2 bases at V and 3 bases at J, with 14 bases in the middle. The CDR3 contains 15 residues. The germline CDR1 and CDR2 sequences are SEHNR and FQNEAQ (reference sequence). The CDR3: CASSLPGDGVYEQYF. The CDR3 region has the DNA TGTGCCAGCAGCTTACCCGGGGACGGGGTCTACGAGCAGTACTTC.

This clonotype was detected many times. The chain carries TRBV4-3 and TRBJ2-7, with a weak D call TRBD2 (5 bases). The germline gives CDR1 LGHNA, CDR2 YSLEER. The length of the CDR3 is 15 residues. V shed 1 base and J shed 6 bases, with 16 bases lying between them. As DNA, the CDR3 is TGCGCCAGCAGCCAAGCCCGAGCACGGGGTGTCGAGCAGTACTTC. Its translation: CASSQARARGVEQYF.

For this clonotype: A much larger clonotype is one base distant, so this may be a read error. The V call is TRBV12-3 or TRBV12-4, the J call TRBJ1-5; D gene uncertain. This CDR3 has 14 residues. CDR3 DNA sequence: TGTGCCAGCAGTTTAGGTAGATTCAATCGGCCCCAGCATTTT. It codes for CASSLGRFNRPQHF.

This clonotype was picked up many times. The V gene is TRBV13, the J gene TRBJ2-5, with 13 bases matching TRBD2. Germline V gives CDR1 PRHDT, CDR2 FYEKMQ (reference sequence). Trimming cost V 0 bases and J 9 bases; bases outside gene matches: 10. The CDR3 is 17 amino acids. CDR3 region: CASSLGGLAGAGGAQYF. The CDR3, as DNA: TGTGCCAGCAGCTTAGGAGGACTAGCGGGGGCCGGTGGGGCCCAGTACTTC.

This clonotype has a count of ten or more. The V and J genes are TRBV7-3 and TRBJ2-3; no reliable D call. This CDR3 comprises 14 residues. CDR1 is SGHTA, CDR2 FQGTGA, per germline. The V and J ends lost 2 bases and 0 bases respectively, with 6 bases between them. This CDR3 reads CASSLDVSTDTQYF. The CDR3 DNA reads as TGTGCCAGCAGCTTAGATGTGAGCACAGATACGCAGTATTTT.

This clonotype was recorded at least ten times. The chain uses TRBV27 and TRBJ1-1; D is unclear. The CDR3 runs 13 residues. V lost 3 bases and J lost 1, with 6 bases in between. Germline CDR1 MNHEY, CDR2 SMNVEV (reference sequence). For the CDR3, the DNA is TGTGCCAGCAGTTTTGGATGGAACACTGAAGCTTTCTTT. As protein: CASSFGWNTEAFF.

This sequence joins TRBV2 and TRBJ1-2; no clear D. V shed 10 bases and J shed 3 bases, with 15 bases lying between them. CDR1 is SNHLY and CDR2 is FYNNEI in the germline V gene. The CDR3 extends over 13 amino acids. The chain's CDR3 is CAIPPPEYYGYTF. The CDR3 DNA sequence: TGTGCCATTCCCCCGCCGGAGTACTATGGCTACACCTTC.

The table lists this clonotype with many counts. The genes are TRBV20-1 and TRBJ1-1, with D possibly TRBD1 on 6 matching bases. V was shortened by 6 bases and J by 0 bases, with 14 bases between the two germline ends. Germline V CDR1 and CDR2: DFQATT, SNEGSKA (reference sequence). The CDR3 is 14 amino acids. Here the CDR3 DNA reads TGCAGTGCCAATTACCAGGGGATGAACACTGAAGCTTTCTTT. It specifies CSANYQGMNTEAFF.

The sample holds a few counts of this clonotype. CDR3: CASSVDETRILSPNTGELFF. CDR3 DNA sequence: TGTGCCAGTAGTGTCGATGAGACTAGAATTTTATCACCGAACACCGGGGAGCTGTTTTTT. V usage is TRBV19 and J usage is TRBJ2-2, with a possible D match to TRBD2 (6 bases). V dropped 5 bases and J dropped 0 bases, with 25 bases sitting between them. CDR3 length: 20 amino acids. Germline CDR1 and CDR2: LNHDA and SQIVND (reference sequence). Together with reference TRBV19 and TRBJ2-2, the CDR3 gives the full variable domain: DGGITQSPKYLFRKEGQNVTLSCEQNLNHDAMYWYRQDPGQGLRLIYYSQIVNDFQKGDIAEGYSVSREKKESFPLTVTSAQKNPTAFYLCASSVDETRILSPNTGELFFGEGSRLTVL.

This clonotype showed up many times. The rearrangement joins TRBV3-1 to TRBJ1-4; a weak D match, TRBD1 (5 bases). The CDR3 has 16 amino acids. Germline CDR1 LGHDT, CDR2 YNNKEL (reference sequence). With 1 base removed from V and 8 bases from J, the gap between germline ends came to 17 bases. The CDR3 sequence: CASSQGPGSTIEKLFF. In DNA, the CDR3 is TGTGCCAGCAGCCAAGGTCCAGGGTCTACGATCGAAAAACTGTTTTTT.

There are many counts of this clonotype. A junction end diverges from the germline sequence, so it may reflect a read error. This chain uses TRBV5-1 with TRBJ1-1; 10 nucleotides align to TRBD1. This CDR3 is 14 amino acids long. CDR1 is SGHRS and CDR2 is YFSETQ in the germline V gene. In nucleotides, the CDR3 is TGTGCCAGCAGTTTGGGACAGGGGCTTACTGAAGCTTTCTTT. The encoded protein is CASSLGQGLTEAFF.

The CDR3 sequence is CASQPLTSGGGETQYF. The CDR3 DNA follows: TGTGCCAGCCAGCCTCTGACTAGCGGGGGAGGAGAGACCCAGTACTTC. The V and J genes are TRBV9 and TRBJ2-5; 12 bases map to TRBD2. With 7 bases clipped from V and 4 bases from J, the junction kept 11 bases outside the gene matches. The CDR3 loop spans 16 amino acids. The germline V gene has CDR1 SGDLS and CDR2 YYNGEE.

The chain has TRBV25-1 and TRBJ2-7; no definite D call. Germline V lookup: CDR1 MGHDK, CDR2 SYGVNS. V dropped 3 bases and J dropped 3 bases, with 15 bases sitting between them. The CDR3 is 15 amino acids. The CDR3 protein is CASSDPGSRIYEQYF. CDR3 nucleotides: TGTGCCAGCAGTGACCCCGGGTCAAGAATCTACGAGCAGTACTTC.

This clonotype was seen a single time. Given a much more abundant clone one base away, this may be a read error. The chain is built from TRBV29-1 and TRBJ1-6; 10 bases map to TRBD1. The CDR3 contains 11 residues. Germline CDR1 SQVTM, CDR2 ANQGSEA. With V trimmed by 3 bases and J by 18 bases, 5 bases remained unmatched. CDR3: CSVEGDRGPHF. The CDR3 DNA follows: TGCAGCGTTGAGGGGGACAGGGGCCCCCACTTT. The full variable domain, its missing parts supplied by reference TRBV29-1 and TRBJ1-6, is SAVISQKPSRDICQRGTSLTIQCQVDSQVTMMFWYRQQPGQSLTLIATANQGSEATYESGFVIDKFPISRPNLTFSTLTVSNMSPEDSSIYLCSVEGDRGPHFGNGTRLTVT.

This clonotype was counted many times. The chain has TRBV28 and TRBJ2-1, with TRBD2 identical over 9 bases. The CDR3 runs 15 residues. The trim removed 6 bases at V and 4 bases at J, leaving 7 bases unmatched. CDR1 is MDHEN and CDR2 is SYDVKM in the germline V gene. The CDR3: CASRSRTSGYNEQFF. The CDR3 DNA sequence: TGTGCCAGCAGGTCGAGAACTAGCGGGTACAATGAGCAGTTCTTC.

This clonotype was counted ten times or more. V is TRBV7-6 and J is TRBJ2-7; TRBD1 agrees at 9 bases. The CDR3 length is 16 residues. Germline-derived CDR1 and CDR2 are SGHVS and FNYEAQ. V gave up 5 bases and J gave up 1 base; unmatched junction bases: 9. CDR3 amino acids: CASSTLQGALSYEQYF. In DNA form, the CDR3 reads TGTGCCAGCAGCACGTTACAGGGGGCACTTTCCTACGAGCAGTACTTC. The full variable domain, with the rest looked up from reference TRBV7-6 and TRBJ2-7, is GAGVSQSPRYKVTKRGQDVALRCDPISGHVSLYWYRQALGQGPEFLTYFNYEAQQDKSGLPNDRFSAERPEGSISTLTIQRTEQRDSAMYRCASSTLQGALSYEQYFGPGTRLTVT.

A note on this clonotype: A much larger clone lies a single base off, so this may be a read error. The conserved closing phenylalanine or tryptophan is absent in this CDR3, likely reflecting a read error. V and J are TRBV25-1 and TRBJ1-1; perhaps TRBD1 as D (5 bases). Trimming took off 0 bases at V and 0 bases at J, with 8 bases between the two ends. Germline CDR1 and CDR2: MGHDK and SYGVNS. The CDR3 length is 15 residues. For the CDR3, the DNA is TGTGCCAGCAGTGAATATCAGGGTTTGAACACTGAAGCTTTCTCT. It codes for CASSEYQGLNTEAFS.

This chain connects TRBV12-3 or TRBV12-4 to TRBJ2-3, with D possibly being TRBD1 (5 bases). The CDR3 length is 13 residues. Between the trimmed V and J ends, which lost 7 bases and 5 bases, there was a span of 13 bases. This chain's CDR3 is CASTPGHGDTQYF. DNA of the CDR3: TGTGCCAGCACCCCAGGGCACGGAGATACGCAGTATTTT.

This clonotype has ten or more counts. The genes are TRBV7-8 and TRBJ2-3, with 9 bases that match TRBD2. Germline trimming cut 3 bases from V and 5 bases from J; bases unmatched to any gene: 9. Germline CDR1 reads SGHVS; CDR2 reads FQNEAQ. The CDR3 totals 16 residues. The CDR3 protein is CASSFEIAGEEDTQYF. The CDR3 nucleotides read TGTGCCAGCAGCTTCGAGATAGCGGGGGAGGAAGATACGCAGTATTTT.

The chain employs TRBV9 and TRBJ2-1; the match to TRBD2 covers 15 bases. J was trimmed by 8 bases and V by 3 bases; bases with no gene match: 12. This CDR3 is built from 18 residues. The germline V gene encodes CDR1 SGDLS and CDR2 YYNGEE. In DNA form, the CDR3 reads TGTGCCAGCAGCGATATCGCAGGACTAGCGGGAGGGGGAGATGAGCAGTTCTTC. Protein: CASSDIAGLAGGGDEQFF.

This clonotype was picked up many times. This chain connects TRBV4-2 to TRBJ2-3, with D possibly being TRBD2 (6 bases). Germline CDR1 reads LGHNA; CDR2 reads YNFKEQ. The V end lost 4 bases, the J end lost 6 bases, and 26 bases lay between the germline ends. The CDR3 extends over 18 amino acids. The DNA of the CDR3 is TGTGCCAGCAGCCCAGTGTCGTGGGGGGACTTAATTTTTGATACGCAGTATTTT. Encoded protein: CASSPVSWGDLIFDTQYF.

This clonotype was seen ten or more times. V is TRBV30 and J is TRBJ2-3; D is unclear. In germline, CDR1 is GTSNPN, CDR2 SVGIG (reference sequence). This CDR3 comprises 10 residues. CDR3 nucleotides: TGTGCGGTGAGCACAGATACGCAGTATTTT. Protein sequence: CAVSTDTQYF.

This clonotype was observed a few times. V gene TRBV4-3 combines with J gene TRBJ2-1; 7 nucleotides agree with TRBD2. Germline trimming cut 1 base from V and 0 bases from J; bases unmatched to any gene: 6. This CDR3 is 17 amino acids long. Per the germline V gene, CDR1 is LGHNA and CDR2 is YSLEER. Written as DNA, the CDR3 is TGCGCCAGCAGCCAAGGGCTAGCGGAGTTCTCCTACAATGAGCAGTTCTTC. It specifies CASSQGLAEFSYNEQFF.

This clonotype was counted at least ten times. The chain uses TRBV13 and TRBJ2-4; 14 bases align to TRBD2. J was trimmed by 0 bases and V by 4 bases; bases with no gene match: 5. This CDR3 is 18 amino acids long. The germline CDR1 and CDR2 sequences are PRHDT and FYEKMQ (reference sequence). CDR3: CASSYGLAGGPAKNIQYF. CDR3 bases: TGTGCCAGCAGCTACGGACTAGCGGGAGGACCAGCCAAAAACATTCAGTACTTC.

In this sample, this clonotype turned up many times. V is TRBV4-2 and J is TRBJ1-5; 7 bases match TRBD1. Germline CDR1 LGHNA, CDR2 YNFKEQ. The CDR3 has 15 amino acids. V gave up 4 bases and J gave up 1 base; unmatched junction bases: 4. The CDR3 loop is CASSPTDRSNQPQHF. The CDR3 coding sequence is TGTGCCAGCAGCCCAACGGACAGGAGCAATCAGCCCCAGCATTTT.